Included here is one T cell receptor (beta chain) sequence, with context. This table comes from immunoSEQ multiplex PCR, and its TCRdb copy is limited to in-frame clones, with some not included. The sample records more than 140,000 clones, around 83% being singletons. Germline V gene data show CDR1 as SNHLY and CDR2 as FYNNEI. The CDR3 is 14 amino acids. V shed 6 bases and J shed 6 bases, with 14 bases lying between them. These data originate in a study of blood T cell repertoires in COVID-19. In the study overall: Acute and convalescent COVID-19 specimens originated in the United States, Italy and Spain.

What was sequenced was peripheral blood. The chain carries TRBV2 and TRBJ1-4; D perhaps matches TRBD1 (5 bases). The clonotype comes from a human donor in a cohort sampled during active COVID-19. The DNA of the CDR3 is TGTGCCAGCAGCCAGACGGCAGGGCATGAAAAACTGTTTTTT. It codes for CASSQTAGHEKLFF. The complete variable domain, with remaining parts taken from reference TRBV2 and TRBJ1-4, reads EPEVTQTPSHQVTQMGQEVILRCVPISNHLYFYWYRQILGQKVEFLVSFYNNEISEKSEIFDDQFSVERPDGSNFTLKIRSTKLEDSAMYFCASSQTAGHEKLFFGSGTQLSVL.